The T cell receptor delta chain under discussion was sequenced for a study of γδ T cells in repeated Plasmodium falciparum infection. Vgamma9/Vdelta2+ and Vdelta2-negative gammadelta T cells were flow-sorted from PBMC for bulk sequencing. TCRdb re-processed the multiplex PCR reads via CATT. The sample carries 50,000 to 55,000 delta-chain clones, approximately 1.8% recorded once. General study findings and limits: Malian donors came from one small rural village, predominantly one ethnic group.

The germline V gene has CDR1 TSWWSYY and CDR2 QGS. Trimming took 0 bases from V and 0 from J; bases not matched to a gene: 29. The CDR3 is 25 amino acids. This clone was detected a few times. Its specificity is unknown. TCRdb's protein, taken from a much larger clone, differs from this DNA's translation at residue 13, likely owing to a read error; the protein displayed comes from the DNA. The specimen was gamma-delta T cells from blood. This rearrangement joins TRDV1 to TRDJ1; 9 positions agree with TRDD3. As TCRdb names no J gene, one was assigned here on the basis of a DNA match to germline. The TCR comes from a pool of human donors (malaria-infected and uninfected, not separated). This CDR3 reads CALGELPFLWVLGDTFRPYTDKLIF. CDR3 DNA: TGTGCTCTTGGGGAACTTCCGTTCCTTTGGGTCCTTGGGGATACGTTCCGTCCGTACACCGATAAACTCATCTTT.